Each of the 7 T cell receptor beta chains below was sequenced from the same sample in a study of cytomegalovirus exposure and HLA in healthy donors. The primer mix had 60 Vbeta and 13 Jbeta primers. Repertoires were generated with immunoSEQ multiplex PCR, while TCRdb's copy carries only in-frame clones and drops some. The table records 90,000 to 120,000 clones, 65% to 80% of them present only once. The sequencing input was PBMCs. These receptors all come from a woman aged 45-59 years in good health and CMV-seropositive.

The chain couples TRBV5-8 to TRBJ2-3, with D hard to call. Germline-derived CDR1 and CDR2 are SGHTS and YDEGEE. Trimming removed 0 bases at V and 5 bases at J, with 13 bases between. The CDR3 consists of 15 residues. CDR3 protein: CASSLVHPPRDTQYF. The CDR3 DNA follows: TGTGCCAGCAGCTTGGTTCACCCCCCTAGAGATACGCAGTATTTT.

In DNA form, the CDR3 reads TGTGCCAGCAGGGACAGGGATTATCAGCCCCAGCATTTT. Translation: CASRDRDYQPQHF. V usage is TRBV19 and J usage is TRBJ1-5; 9 nucleotides agree with TRBD1. J was trimmed by 5 bases and V by 9 bases; bases with no gene match: 5. Germline V CDR1 and CDR2: LNHDA, SQIVND (reference sequence). The CDR3 totals 13 residues.

The V call is TRBV5-1, the J call TRBJ2-5, with TRBD2 matching over 10 bases. The J call may not be correct, given that the DNA end is closer to TRBJ2-7. Germline values: CDR1 SGHRS, CDR2 YFSETQ. This CDR3 has 15 amino acids. The CDR3, as DNA: TGCGCCAGCAGCTCCTCTAGCGGGAGTACCGGCGAGCAGTACTTC. Amino acid sequence: CASSSSSGSTGEQYF.

The chain carries TRBV29-1 and TRBJ1-1, with no clear D. This CDR3 is 13 amino acids long. Per the germline V gene, CDR1 is SQVTM and CDR2 is ANQGSEA. V was shortened by 5 bases and J by 3 bases, with 13 bases between the two germline ends. CDR3 DNA: TGCAGCGTTACCCGGGGAGCCGACACTGAAGCTTTCTTT. Translating it yields CSVTRGADTEAFF.

The rearrangement joins TRBV10-3 to TRBJ1-5; the D gene is possibly TRBD1 (5 bases). The ends were cut back, 3 bases at V and 4 bases at J, with 7 bases in the middle. The germline gives CDR1 ENHRY, CDR2 SYGVKD. The CDR3 extends over 13 amino acids. The DNA of the CDR3 is TGTGCCATCAGTGACAGGGAAAATCAGCCCCAGCATTTT. Protein sequence: CAISDRENQPQHF.

The CDR3, as DNA: TGCGCCAGCAAAGCTTCCGGGACTAGCGGGAGGAGGTATGAGCAGTTCTTC. Its translation is CASKASGTSGRRYEQFF. The gene calls are TRBV5-1 and TRBJ2-1; TRBD2 agrees at 15 bases. Germline V gene sequence: CDR1 SGHRS, CDR2 YFSETQ. The V gene end was trimmed by 6 bases and the J gene end by 8 bases; junction bases not matched to a gene: 12. This CDR3 has 17 residues.

The gene calls are TRBV19 and TRBJ1-4, with a possible D match to TRBD1 (5 bases). The germline CDR1 and CDR2 sequences are LNHDA and SQIVND (reference sequence). The V and J ends lost 8 bases and 0 bases respectively, with 16 bases between them. The CDR3 length is 16 residues. CDR3 region: CASSIQGFPTNEKLFF. CDR3 sequence (DNA): TGTGCCAGTTCGATTCAGGGATTCCCAACTAATGAAAAACTGTTTTTT.